What follows are 14 T cell receptor beta chains derived from one specimen sequenced in a study of T cells in Graves' hyperthyroidism and ophthalmopathy. RNA transcripts gave rise to amplified TCR beta CDR3 regions. The study used the HTBI primer set for a first-round RT-PCR of the TCR CDR3. Each CDR3 protein gets one entry after TCRdb re-called the multiplex PCR reads with MiXCR. This table has nearly 600,000 distinct CDR3 sequences, 14% appearing once. Sequencing was carried out using blood. Receptors were obtained from a young woman with Graves' ophthalmopathy.

Many counts were recorded for this clonotype. The chain recombines TRBV28 with TRBJ1-2, with no clear D. The V gene's germline CDR1 is MDHEN and CDR2 SYDVKM. The CDR3 contains 11 residues. The V and J ends lost 4 bases and 8 bases respectively, with 8 bases between them. CDR3 coding DNA: TGTGCCAGCAGTTCCGACCGGGGCTACACCTTC. The encoded protein is CASSSDRGYTF.

This clonotype came up many times. The chain uses TRBV20-1 and TRBJ2-3, with D possibly called TRBD1 or TRBD2 (5 bases each). The CDR3 contains 13 residues. Trimming took 1 base from V and 2 from J, leaving 7 bases between them. The germline CDR1 and CDR2 sequences are DFQATT and SNEGSKA (reference sequence). The CDR3 bases are TGCAGTGCTAGAGTCGGGACCACAGATACGCAGTATTTT. As protein: CSARVGTTDTQYF.

There are many counts of this clonotype. The chain employs TRBV20-1 and TRBJ2-1; D is possibly TRBD1 (6 bases). V was clipped by 3 bases and J by 3 bases, with 9 bases between them. The CDR3 extends over 13 amino acids. Germline CDR1 and CDR2: DFQATT and SNEGSKA (reference sequence). The chain's CDR3 is CSASGTIYNEQFF. The CDR3 nucleotides are TGCAGTGCTAGCGGGACAATCTACAATGAGCAGTTCTTC.

Many counts were recorded for this clonotype. This chain connects TRBV7-8 to TRBJ1-1, with D perhaps TRBD1 (5 bases). The ends were cut back, 5 bases at V and 8 bases at J, with 18 bases in the middle. Germline V lookup: CDR1 SGHVS, CDR2 FQNEAQ. The CDR3 extends over 14 amino acids. The CDR3 loop reads CASSAPLGVREAFF. The CDR3 nucleotides read TGTGCCAGCAGCGCACCCCTAGGGGTGAGGGAAGCTTTCTTT.

This clonotype showed up many times. This chain connects TRBV24-1 to TRBJ2-5; D might be TRBD1 (6 bases). V was clipped by 6 bases and J by 3 bases, with 10 bases between them. The germline V gene encodes CDR1 KGHDR and CDR2 SFDVKD. The CDR3 contains 13 residues. CDR3 DNA: TGTGCCACCAGTTTTGCAGGGGAAGAGACCCAGTACTTC. This translates into CATSFAGEETQYF.

This chain uses TRBV5-1 with TRBJ1-4; the match to TRBD1 covers 7 bases. Per germline, CDR1 SGHRS and CDR2 YFSETQ. This CDR3 is built from 21 residues. The junction had 23 bases not matched to a gene; V was cut back by 1 base and J by 5 bases. This CDR3 reads CASSLSPKVWTGRRLNEKLFF. CDR3 nucleotides: TGCGCCAGCAGCTTGTCGCCAAAAGTTTGGACAGGACGGCGGCTAAATGAAAAACTGTTTTTT.

The gene calls are TRBV7-9 and TRBJ1-4, with D hard to call. In germline, CDR1 is SEHNR, CDR2 FQNEAQ (reference sequence). The ends were cut back, 2 bases at V and 8 bases at J, with 12 bases in the middle. The CDR3 loop spans 14 amino acids. This CDR3 is CASSLPNPQEKLFF. CDR3 bases: TGTGCCAGCAGCTTACCGAACCCACAGGAAAAACTGTTTTTT.

This clonotype was counted many times. The gene calls are TRBV12-3 or TRBV12-4 and TRBJ2-1; 7 positions agree with TRBD2. The CDR3 loop spans 15 amino acids. The V gene end was trimmed by 6 bases and the J gene end by 4 bases; junction bases not matched to a gene: 9. The CDR3 DNA is TGTGCCAGCAGCCTGATAGCGGGTGTGTACAATGAGCAGTTCTTC. Translated: CASSLIAGVYNEQFF.

This clonotype was found many times. The gene calls are TRBV30 and TRBJ2-1, with 10 bases identical to TRBD2. The V segment lost 0 bases and the J segment 6 bases; nucleotides outside the gene matches: 5. CDR1 and CDR2 (germline): GTSNPN, SVGIG (reference sequence). This CDR3 is 15 amino acids long. Here the CDR3 reads CAWSVLSGRFNEQFF. The CDR3 nucleotides are TGTGCCTGGAGTGTACTTAGCGGGAGGTTCAATGAGCAGTTCTTC.

This clonotype came up many times. This rearrangement joins TRBV6-2 or TRBV6-3 to TRBJ2-1, with 13 bases aligning to TRBD2. The trim removed 4 bases at V and 4 bases at J, leaving 10 bases unmatched. Germline V lookup: CDR1 MNHEY, CDR2 SVGEGT. This CDR3 is 18 amino acids long. The CDR3 reads CASSLWGTSGVDYNEQFF. The CDR3 region has the DNA TGTGCCAGCAGTTTATGGGGGACTAGCGGGGTCGATTACAATGAGCAGTTCTTC.

V and J are TRBV28 and TRBJ2-7; 9 bases line up with TRBD2. V dropped 6 bases and J dropped 2; count of bases not matched to a gene: 5. Germline assignment: CDR1 MDHEN and CDR2 SYDVKM. The CDR3 totals 14 residues. DNA of the CDR3: TGTGCCAGCAGGACTAGCGGATTAACCTACGAGCAGTACTTC. It encodes CASRTSGLTYEQYF.

The table lists this clonotype with many counts. The chain uses TRBV7-9 and TRBJ2-7; D may be TRBD2 (6 bases). The germline V gene encodes CDR1 SEHNR and CDR2 FQNEAQ (reference sequence). Trimming removed 4 bases from V and 7 bases from J, with 11 bases in between. CDR3 size: 12 residues. The CDR3 protein is CASSYDGTEQYF. The DNA for the CDR3 is TGTGCCAGCAGCTACGACGGGACTGAGCAGTACTTC.

This clonotype has just a few counts. This chain uses TRBV28 with TRBJ2-7; TRBD2 matches 9 bases. Trimming at V came to 8 bases and at J to 5 bases, leaving 7 bases not matched to a gene. This CDR3 is built from 13 residues. Germline loops: CDR1 MDHEN, CDR2 SYDVKM. The CDR3, as DNA: TGTGCCAGCCTTAGCGGGAGTGCCCACGAGCAGTACTTC. Translating gives CASLSGSAHEQYF.

V gene TRBV29-1 combines with J gene TRBJ2-7; 8 nucleotides match TRBD1. The CDR3 sequence is 16 residues long. The germline V gene encodes CDR1 SQVTM and CDR2 ANQGSEA. With V trimmed by 7 bases and J by 0 bases, 14 bases remained unmatched. CDR3 region: CSATPGGQVISYEQYF. The CDR3 DNA is TGCAGCGCTACCCCTGGGGGACAGGTGATCTCCTACGAGCAGTACTTC.